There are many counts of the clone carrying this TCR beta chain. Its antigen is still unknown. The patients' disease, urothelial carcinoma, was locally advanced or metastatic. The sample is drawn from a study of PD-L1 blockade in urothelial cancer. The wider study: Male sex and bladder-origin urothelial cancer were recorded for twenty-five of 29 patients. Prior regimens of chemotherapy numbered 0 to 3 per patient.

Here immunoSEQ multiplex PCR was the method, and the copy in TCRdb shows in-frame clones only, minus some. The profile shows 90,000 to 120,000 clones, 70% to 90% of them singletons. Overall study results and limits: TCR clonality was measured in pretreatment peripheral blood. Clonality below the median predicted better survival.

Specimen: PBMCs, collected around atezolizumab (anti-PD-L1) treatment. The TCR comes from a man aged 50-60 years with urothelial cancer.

The CDR3 sequence: CASNPGRGNTEAFF. The CDR3 DNA sequence: TGTGCCAGCAACCCCGGACGGGGGAACACTGAAGCTTTCTTT. This rearrangement joins TRBV28 to TRBJ1-1; D ambiguous. Deletions cut 7 bases from V and 1 base from J, with 13 bases between. In germline, CDR1 is MDHEN, CDR2 SYDVKM. The length of the CDR3 is 14 residues.